This entry lists 20 T cell receptor beta chains sequenced from one sample in a study of blood T cell repertoires in COVID-19. The assay was immunoSEQ multiplex PCR, and TCRdb's table has in-frame clones only and misses some. The sample includes around 290,000 clones, approximately 90% of them seen just once. Input material: peripheral blood. Receptors were obtained from a man aged 40-49 years with acute or convalescent COVID-19.

The rearrangement joins TRBV4-2 to TRBJ2-2, with 8 bases identical to TRBD2. CDR1 and CDR2 from the germline V gene are LGHNA and YNFKEQ. The CDR3 length is 16 residues. The trim removed 4 bases at V and 4 bases at J, leaving 8 bases unmatched. The CDR3 reads CASSPPQRGTTGELFF. CDR3 sequence (DNA): TGTGCCAGCAGCCCTCCCCAGCGGGGGACCACCGGGGAGCTGTTTTTT.

The rearrangement uses TRBV18 and TRBJ2-7, with 12 positions matching TRBD2. The trim removed 6 bases at V and 4 bases at J, leaving 7 bases unmatched. The CDR3 extends over 15 amino acids. Germline CDR1 is KGHSH and CDR2 is LQKENI. The CDR3 nucleotides are TGTGCCAGCTCCCCGACTAGCGGGGGTAATTACGAGCAGTACTTC. This codes for CASSPTSGGNYEQYF.

CDR3: CASSIEAGNTIYF. In nucleotides, the CDR3 is TGTGCCAGTAGTATTGAGGCTGGAAACACCATATATTTT. The chain carries TRBV19 and TRBJ1-3; no firm D call. CDR3 length: 13 amino acids. Between the trimmed V and J ends, which lost 3 bases and 2 bases, there was a span of 5 bases. Germline V gene data show CDR1 as LNHDA and CDR2 as SQIVND (reference sequence).

J is TRBJ1-2 and V is TRBV14; D gene ambiguous. The CDR3 runs to 15 residues. Germline V gives CDR1 SGHDN, CDR2 FVKESK. The ends were cut back, 4 bases at V and 4 bases at J, with 16 bases in the middle. CDR3 bases: TGTGCCAGCAGCCGACGATCGGAGTTGGGCTATGGCTACACCTTC. Translation gives CASSRRSELGYGYTF.

This clone has just one count. This chain joins TRBV7-2 and TRBJ1-6; possible D gene TRBD1, 6 bases. This CDR3 is 16 amino acids long. The V end was cut by 5 bases, the J end by 9 bases, with 20 bases between. CDR1 is SGHTA and CDR2 is FQGNSA in the germline V gene. The CDR3 DNA sequence: TGTGCCAGCAGCCAACAGGGATATGGGGCGGTTTCACCCCTCCACTTT. Protein product: CASSQQGYGAVSPLHF.

The chain employs TRBV9 and TRBJ1-2; TRBD1 is a possible D gene (5 bases). This CDR3 comprises 15 residues. Germline V gene sequence: CDR1 SGDLS, CDR2 YYNGEE. V shed 0 bases and J shed 3 bases, with 12 bases lying between them. In DNA, the CDR3 is TGTGCCAGCAGCGTAGGGGGCACCGCTCACTATGGCTACACCTTC. Amino acid sequence: CASSVGGTAHYGYTF.

This clone came up once. The V and J genes are TRBV12-3 or TRBV12-4 and TRBJ2-1; 7 nucleotides agree with TRBD1. J lost 8 bases, V lost 5 bases, and 3 bases had no gene match. There are 12 residues in the CDR3. The CDR3 protein is CASSEDRDEQFF. CDR3 nucleotide sequence: TGTGCCAGCAGTGAAGACAGGGATGAGCAGTTCTTC.

This chain links TRBV5-4 with TRBJ2-7, with D unresolved. The V end lost 5 bases, the J end lost 0 bases, and 15 bases lay between the germline ends. Per the germline V gene, CDR1 is SGHNT and CDR2 is YYREEE (reference sequence). The CDR3 runs to 15 residues. The DNA of the CDR3 is TGTGCCAGCAGGGGTGGGCGCTCCTCCTCCTACGAGCAGTACTTC. Encoded protein: CASRGGRSSSYEQYF.

In DNA, the CDR3 is TGTGCCAGCTCCTTAGACAGGGGGAAGGTCGGCACTGAAGCTTTCTTT. Protein: CASSLDRGKVGTEAFF. The V and J genes are TRBV18 and TRBJ1-1, with 9 positions matching TRBD1. V was pared by 6 bases and J by 4 bases, with 12 bases of the junction left unmatched. Germline CDR1 is KGHSH and CDR2 is LQKENI. The CDR3 is 16 amino acids.

V usage is TRBV5-5 and J usage is TRBJ2-7, with 7 bases fitting TRBD1. Germline V gene sequence: CDR1 SGHKS, CDR2 YYEKEE (reference sequence). J gave up 11 bases and V 4 bases, and 15 bases lay outside the gene matches. There are 14 residues in the CDR3. The CDR3 DNA reads as TGTGCCAGCAGCCTAAACCCCTGGGACAGTTTGGAGTACTTC. Its protein is CASSLNPWDSLEYF.

The rearrangement joins TRBV19 to TRBJ1-1, with TRBD1 matching 7 bases. CDR3 length: 15 residues. Trimming cost V 5 bases and J 3 bases; bases outside gene matches: 9. CDR1 LNHDA and CDR2 SQIVND come from the germline V gene (reference sequence). As DNA, the CDR3 is TGTGCCAGTAGTCCTTCAGGAGGGGGCGACACTGAAGCTTTCTTT. Protein sequence: CASSPSGGGDTEAFF.

This chain uses TRBV5-6 with TRBJ1-1; no firm D call. CDR3 length: 15 residues. CDR1 is SGHDT, CDR2 YYEEEE, per germline. Between the trimmed V and J ends, which lost 6 bases and 0 bases, there was a span of 15 bases. CDR3 DNA sequence: TGTGCCAGCAACCTCCGAGGGCGCATGAACACTGAAGCTTTCTTT. This codes for CASNLRGRMNTEAFF.

The gene calls are TRBV27 and TRBJ2-7; possibly TRBD2 for D (5 bases). Germline CDR1 is MNHEY and CDR2 is SMNVEV (reference sequence). This CDR3 comprises 15 residues. V gave up 1 base and J gave up 5 bases, with 15 bases separating them. The chain's CDR3 is CASSLLTGFRDEQYF. The CDR3 bases are TGTGCCAGCAGTTTATTAACGGGATTTCGAGACGAGCAGTACTTC.

The genes are TRBV5-1 and TRBJ1-1; TRBD1 is a possible D gene (6 bases). This CDR3 spans 16 amino acids. Germline V gene lookup returns CDR1 SGHRS and CDR2 YFSETQ. With 0 bases removed from V and 0 bases from J, the gap between germline ends came to 12 bases. CDR3 DNA: TGCGCCAGCAGCTTGGGTACAGGGAAATTGAACACTGAAGCTTTCTTT. Translation gives CASSLGTGKLNTEAFF. The full variable domain, its missing parts supplied by reference TRBV5-1 and TRBJ1-1, is KAGVTQTPRYLIKTRGQQVTLSCSPISGHRSVSWYQQTPGQGLQFLFEYFSETQRNKGNFPGRFSGRQFSNSRSEMNVSTLELGDSALYLCASSLGTGKLNTEAFFGQGTRLTVV.

The rearrangement uses TRBV27 and TRBJ1-2; D unresolved. The CDR3 covers 13 residues. Trimming cost V 5 bases and J 4 bases, with 11 bases left between them. The germline V gene encodes CDR1 MNHEY and CDR2 SMNVEV (reference sequence). CDR3 sequence (DNA): TGTGCCAGCAGTGCCATCCACGGCTATGGCTACACCTTC. Residues: CASSAIHGYGYTF.

V usage is TRBV18 and J usage is TRBJ1-1; TRBD1 agrees at 7 bases. There are 15 residues in the CDR3. V lost 6 bases and J lost 4; bases outside the gene matches: 11. Germline values: CDR1 KGHSH, CDR2 LQKENI. The CDR3 loop is CASSSRQGITTEAFF. CDR3 in DNA: TGTGCCAGCTCGTCGAGACAGGGAATCACCACTGAAGCTTTCTTT.

V and J are TRBV27 and TRBJ1-2, with a tentative D call TRBD1 (6 bases). Germline V lookup: CDR1 MNHEY, CDR2 SMNVEV (reference sequence). This CDR3 is 14 amino acids long. V was shortened by 4 bases and J by 3 bases, with 12 bases between the two germline ends. The CDR3 DNA follows: TGTGCCAGCAGTTATTTCAGGGGCGACTATGGCTACACCTTC. This translates into CASSYFRGDYGYTF.

The genes are TRBV10-2 and TRBJ1-1; TRBD1 might be the D (5 bases). CDR3 length: 15 amino acids. The germline V gene encodes CDR1 WSHSY and CDR2 SAAADI. The V end was cut by 2 bases, the J end by 4 bases, with 14 bases between. Written as DNA, the CDR3 is TGCGCCAGCAGTGAGGGGGGGGGAAGTGCCACTGAAGCTTTCTTT. Residues: CASSEGGGSATEAFF.

The chain couples TRBV7-8 to TRBJ2-3; D is possibly TRBD1 (6 bases). V shed 10 bases and J shed 1 base, with 12 bases lying between them. Germline lookup yields CDR1 SGHVS and CDR2 FQNEAQ. The CDR3 is 13 amino acids. The CDR3 nucleotides read TGTGCCACCAGAGGGGGAGGCACAGATACGCAGTATTTT. This gives the protein CATRGGGTDTQYF.

The V call is TRBV24-1, the J call TRBJ1-5; TRBD1 aligns across 9 bases. V dropped 1 base and J dropped 7; count of bases not matched to a gene: 13. CDR1 and CDR2 from the germline V gene are KGHDR and SFDVKD. This CDR3 is 18 amino acids long. This chain's CDR3 is CATSDFPPLTGGWQPQHF. CDR3 bases: TGTGCCACCAGTGATTTCCCTCCACTTACAGGGGGCTGGCAGCCCCAGCATTTT.